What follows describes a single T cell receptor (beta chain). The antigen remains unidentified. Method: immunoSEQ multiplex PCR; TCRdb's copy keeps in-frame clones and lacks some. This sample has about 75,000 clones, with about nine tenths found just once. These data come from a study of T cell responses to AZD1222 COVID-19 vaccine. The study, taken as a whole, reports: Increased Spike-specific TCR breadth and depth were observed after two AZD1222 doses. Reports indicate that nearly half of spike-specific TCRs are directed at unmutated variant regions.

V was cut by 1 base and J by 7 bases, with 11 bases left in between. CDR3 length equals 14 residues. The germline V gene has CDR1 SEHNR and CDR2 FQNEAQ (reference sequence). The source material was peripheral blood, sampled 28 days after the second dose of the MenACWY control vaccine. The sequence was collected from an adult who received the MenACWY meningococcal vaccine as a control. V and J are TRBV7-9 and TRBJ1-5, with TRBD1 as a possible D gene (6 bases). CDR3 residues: CASSLGGAKQPQHF. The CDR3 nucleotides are TGTGCCAGCAGCTTAGGGGGGGCGAAGCAGCCCCAGCATTTT.